This paragraph covers one TCR beta chain sequence. This clone has just a few counts. This clone's antigen is unknown. No much larger clonotype is one base removed from it; base qualities were not supplied. This specimen comes from a study of blood T cell repertoires in COVID-19 (dated by TCRdb to 2020 to 2022). In terms of the full investigation: The collaborator samples originated in the United States, Italy and Spain and spanned the acute and convalescent phases of COVID-19. Where available, HLA class I and class II types were taken from metadata supplied by the sample provider and were not determined by assay-based typing. The sample metadata nearly always contained a de-identified subject ID, COVID-19 status, age in years and sex. Subjects who had been exposed to COVID-19, were actively infected with it, or had recovered from it provided the deeply sampled blood TCRbeta repertoires that made up the dataset. The repertoires were made available in a free public database intended to serve as a resource for research on the immune response to SARS-CoV-2. The prospective study material was composed of cDNA or gDNA derived from T cells, B-cell-depleted T cells, or PBMCs. The samples were drawn from two sources: the first 160 participants of the ongoing ImmuneRACE study, and 1,000 to 1,500 subjects contributed by 6 global collaborators.

Enrolling through a virtual design, the prospective study's participants ranged in age from roughly 18 to 95 years and lived across 24 United States geographic areas. In the prospective study, cohorts were assigned on the basis of participant-reported clinical history obtained from a screening survey and a study questionnaire. Recovered participants in ImmuneRACE Cohort 3 were defined by two consecutive negative NP/OP PCR tests, clearance by a healthcare professional, or resolution of symptoms. In the prospective study, mobile phlebotomists collected whole blood, serum and a nasopharyngeal or oropharyngeal swab from each participant. Additional blood draws and questionnaires over an approximately two-month period could optionally be provided by prospective study participants. Before DNA extraction, prospective study blood samples were shipped either frozen or at room temperature. General conclusions and limits of the study: The amount of clinical and demographic metadata varied by source and participant and was provided uncurated.

TCRbeta CDR3 regions were amplified from genomic DNA by means of the immunoSEQ Assay, a bias-controlled multiplex PCR. The original methods were these. The number of nucleated cells in each sample was estimated by amplification of reference gene primers within the assay. To quantify the absolute abundance of each unique TCRbeta CDR3 rearrangement, sequence reads were collapsed and filtered. For each sample, productive Simpson clonality was calculated as the square root of Simpson's diversity index across productive rearrangements. Not all clones reach the TCRdb copy of this immuneACCESS table, which keeps in-frame sequences only. Checked studies attribute under half of the gap to unresolved V genes and leave the rest unexplained. The DNA gave D and trimming, while V, J and clone size come from that table. This sample lists about 390,000 clones; 87% were detected once. The ten biggest clones cover roughly a tenth of the sample.

According to the germline V gene, CDR1 reads SGHRS and CDR2 reads YFSETQ. The CDR3 covers 16 residues, taking in both the cysteine and the phenylalanine. CDR3 DNA only is kept here, 48 bases in frame from base 1. For this chain, trimming is 2 bases at the V end and 0 bases at the J end, and the number of junction bases without a gene match is 3. The receptor was derived from a woman aged 50 to 60 who had recovered from COVID-19. What was sequenced was PBMCs or T cells enriched from blood (not recorded which). Recombination linked TRBV5-1 to TRBJ2-1; 9 bases in between match TRBD2. The DNA sequence is TGCGCCAGCAGCTTTATAGCGGGGGTCTCCTACAATGAGCAGTTCTTC. The encoded protein is CASSFIAGVSYNEQFF.